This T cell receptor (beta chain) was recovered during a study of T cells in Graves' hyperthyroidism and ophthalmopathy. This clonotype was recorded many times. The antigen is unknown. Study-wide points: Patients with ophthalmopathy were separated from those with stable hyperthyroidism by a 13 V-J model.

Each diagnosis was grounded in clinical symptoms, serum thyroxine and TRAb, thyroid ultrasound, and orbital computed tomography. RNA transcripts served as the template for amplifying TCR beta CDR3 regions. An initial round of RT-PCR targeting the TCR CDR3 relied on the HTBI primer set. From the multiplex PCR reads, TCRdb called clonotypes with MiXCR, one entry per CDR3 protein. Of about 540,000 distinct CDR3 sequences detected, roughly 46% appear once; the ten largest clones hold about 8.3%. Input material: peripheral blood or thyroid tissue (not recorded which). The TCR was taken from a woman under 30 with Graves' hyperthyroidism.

The CDR3 loop is CASSLEGRQQYF. The CDR3 bases are TGTGCCAGCAGCTTAGAGGGGCGCCAGCAGTACTTC. This sequence joins TRBV11-3 and TRBJ2-7; maybe TRBD1 (5 bases). Germline CDR1 reads SGHNT; CDR2 reads YENEEA. The CDR3 extends over 12 amino acids. Trimming cost V 0 bases and J 8 bases, with 8 bases left between them.